The rows below give T cell receptor beta chains drawn from one sample of a study of cytomegalovirus exposure and HLA in healthy donors. Generated by immunoSEQ multiplex PCR, the TCRdb table keeps only in-frame clones and is missing some. The sample consists of about 160,000 clones, roughly 78% of them appearing once. Sequenced: PBMCs. All receptors come from a woman in her 40s in good health and CMV-seronegative. Both conserved end residues are part of each CDR3. D genes are given only for firm matches. Clone size is not always given. Where it is, it says once, few, many or a class for expanded clones.

>TRBJ1-4|TRBV4-1|-|-
TGCGCCAGCAGCCCCAGCGCCGGGACTCCAAATGAAAAACTGTTTTTT
CASSPSAGTPNEKLFF
>TRBJ2-7|TRBV5-1|-|TRBD1
TGCGCCAGCAAAAAAACCAGGGACAGCTCCTACGAGCAGTACTTC
CASKKTRDSSYEQYF
>TRBJ2-1|TRBV5-1|-|-
TGCGCCAGCAGCTTATTCGGCTTTGCGGATGAGCAGTTCTTC
CASSLFGFADEQFF
>TRBJ2-3|TRBV2|-|TRBD1
TGTGCCAGCAGACAGGGGACCGCGCAGTATTTT
CASRQGTAQYF
>TRBJ1-4|TRBV11-2|-|TRBD1
TGTGCCAGCAGCCGCCCGACAGGGGGTTATGAAAAACTGTTTTTT
CASSRPTGGYEKLFF
>TRBJ2-5|TRBV18|few|-
TGTGCCAGCTCATCGGACTCGCCCGGGGAGACCCAGTACTTC
CASSSDSPGETQYF
>TRBJ2-5|TRBV6-5|-|-
TGTGCCAGCAGCCAAACAGGGAAGGAGACCCAGTACTTC
CASSQTGKETQYF
>TRBJ1-1|TRBV19|-|-
TGTGCCAGTAGTATCATGACCGGGGCTGAAGCTTTCTTT
CASSIMTGAEAFF
>TRBJ2-1|TRBV7-3|-|-
TGTGCCAGCAGCCCCTCCGGGGGGCAGTACAATGAGCAGTTCTTC
CASSPSGGQYNEQFF
>TRBJ2-7|TRBV4-1|-|-
TGCGCCAGCAGCCAGACCATGAGTAGCCGGGATGAGCAGTACTTC
CASSQTMSSRDEQYF
>TRBJ1-2|TRBV2|-|-
TGTGCCAGCAGTGAGCGGGGGCGTAATTCCTATGGCTACACCTTC
CASSERGRNSYGYTF
>TRBJ1-4|TRBV15|-|-
TGTGCCACCAGCAGAGATCAGGGTAATGAAAAACTGTTTTTT
CATSRDQGNEKLFF
>TRBJ2-7|TRBV7-9|-|-
TGTGCCAGCAGCTTCTCAGGCTACGAGCAGTACTTC
CASSFSGYEQYF
>TRBJ2-3|TRBV7-9|-|TRBD1
TGTGCCAGCAGCCCAAGGACAGGGGCAGATACGCAGTATTTT
CASSPRTGADTQYF
>TRBJ1-4|TRBV6-1|few|-
TGTGCCAGCAACACGGGGAGGGTTACTAATGAAAAACTGTTTTTT
CASNTGRVTNEKLFF
>TRBJ1-5|TRBV7-2|-|-
TGTGCCAGCAGCTTAGCCCCCCAGGCTCGCAATCAGCCCCAGCATTTT
CASSLAPQARNQPQHF
>TRBJ2-1|TRBV6-5|-|-
TGTGCCAGCAGTTATAGGGGGAGCTCCTACAATGAGCAGTTCTTC
CASSYRGSSYNEQFF
>TRBJ1-6|TRBV7-8|-|-
TGTGCCAGCAGCTTAGTCGGGGGAGATAATTCACCCCTCCACTTT
CASSLVGGDNSPLHF
>TRBJ2-7|TRBV6-6|-|-
TGTGCCAGCAGTTCTCATAGCCGGTACTACGAGCAGTACTTC
CASSSHSRYYEQYF
>TRBJ2-2|TRBV9|-|TRBD1
TGTGCCAGCAGCGTAGGACAGGGGGCCGGGGAGCTGTTTTTT
CASSVGQGAGELFF
>TRBJ1-1|TRBV19|few|-
TGTGCCAGTAGTATCCTAGGGGCTGAAGCTTTCTTT
CASSILGAEAFF
>TRBJ1-1|TRBV5-1|-|-
TGCGCCAGCAGCGTTAGCGACACTGAAGCTTTCTTT
CASSVSDTEAFF
>TRBJ1-2|TRBV7-9|-|-
TGTGCCAGCAGCCTGCCGCAGGGGAACTATGGCTACACCTTC
CASSLPQGNYGYTF
>TRBJ1-1|TRBV5-4|-|-
TGTGCCAGCAGCTTGGCCGTTGCGGGGAACACTGAAGCTTTCTTT
CASSLAVAGNTEAFF
>TRBJ2-3|TRBV5-1|-|TRBD2
TGCGCCAGCAGCTCTACTAGCGGGGGGGCCGTGGATACGCAGTATTTT
CASSSTSGGAVDTQYF
>TRBJ1-5|TRBV6-5|-|-
TGTGCCAGCAGCCCGGTTAGCAATCAGCCCCAGCATTTT
CASSPVSNQPQHF
>TRBJ1-2|TRBV6-6|-|-
TGTGCCAGCAGTTACTTGAGGGGGAACTATGGCTACACCTTC
CASSYLRGNYGYTF
>TRBJ1-1|TRBV27|-|-
TGTGCCAGCACTCTCAGGGCCATGTACACTGAAGCTTTCTTT
CASTLRAMYTEAFF
>TRBJ2-7|TRBV28|-|-
TGTGCCAGCAGTTTTACAGGGGGGGGCTCCTACGAGCAGTACTTC
CASSFTGGGSYEQYF
>TRBJ2-2|TRBV11-3|-|TRBD2
TGTGCCAGCAGCGTTGGTGGGGGGGATACCGGGGAGCTGTTTTTT
CASSVGGGDTGELFF
>TRBJ1-1|TRBV15|-|-
TGTGCCACCAGCAGAGAGTTAGGGGTTGTATTTACTGAAGCTTTCTTT
CATSRELGVVFTEAFF
>TRBJ1-2|TRBV4-2|-|-
TGTGCCAGCAGCCAAGACCCGAGTGCGGTCGCTAACTATGGCTACACCTTC
CASSQDPSAVANYGYTF
>TRBJ1-4|TRBV19|-|-
TGTGCCAGTAGTATAACGGTTACGAGTGAAAAACTGTTTTTT
CASSITVTSEKLFF
>TRBJ2-7|TRBV6-6|-|-
TGTGCCAGCAGTTACTCAGGGGGAGAGCAGTACTTC
CASSYSGGEQYF
>TRBJ1-6|TRBV7-9|-|-
TGTTCCAGCAGCGTACAGGATTCACCCCTCCACTTT
CSSSVQDSPLHF
>TRBJ1-1|TRBV9|-|-
TGTGCCAGCAGCGTAGCGGGGAACACTGAAGCTTTCTTT
CASSVAGNTEAFF
>TRBJ1-1|TRBV19|-|-
TGTGCCAGTACCCCCAGGGGCAGGGCGTGGAACACTGAAGCTTTCTTT
CASTPRGRAWNTEAFF
>TRBJ2-1|TRBV7-2|-|-
TGTGCCAGCAGCTATGCGGGTCTATCGTTCTTC
CASSYAGLSFF
>TRBJ2-3|TRBV6-1|few|TRBD1
TGTGCCAGCAGTTTCCAAACACAGGGGGATACGCAGTATTTT
CASSFQTQGDTQYF
>TRBJ2-1|TRBV7-2|once|TRBD2
TGTGCCAGCAGCAACGGACTAGCGGGGGGTCGGGGGGAGCAGTTCTTC
CASSNGLAGGRGEQFF
>TRBJ2-3|TRBV27|-|TRBD1
TGTGCCAGCAGTTTAGGTCTTGGGACAGAAAATACAGATACGCAGTATTTT
CASSLGLGTENTDTQYF
>TRBJ1-6|TRBV7-2|-|TRBD1
TGTGCCAGCAGCTTTCCCCAGGGGGCCTATAATTCACCCCTCCACTTT
CASSFPQGAYNSPLHF
>TRBJ2-7|TRBV7-9|-|TRBD1
TGTGCCAGCACCAACAGGGGGTGGCAGTACTTC
CASTNRGWQYF
>TRBJ1-1|TRBV19|-|TRBD1
TGTGCCAGTAGTACCAGGACAGGGGGCAACACTGAAGCTTTCTTT
CASSTRTGGNTEAFF
>TRBJ2-7|TRBV7-9|-|-
TGTGCCAGCAGCGGTGGACAGTACGAGCAGTACTTC
CASSGGQYEQYF
>TRBJ1-1|TRBV5-1|once|-
TGCGCCAGCAGCTTGGTCAGCGGCGCGGGGGGAACTGAAGCTTTCTTT
CASSLVSGAGGTEAFF
>TRBJ2-1|TRBV11-2|-|-
TGTGCCAGCAGCTTGGAGGGGCGATTCTACAATGAGCAGTTCTTC
CASSLEGRFYNEQFF
>TRBJ1-1|TRBV6-1|-|TRBD1
TGTGCCAGCACCGGGGGAAGGACAGGTGAAGCTTTCTTT
CASTGGRTGEAFF
>TRBJ2-1|TRBV12-2|-|-
TGTGCAAGTCGCCCTCCCACTATTAGCGGAGGCCCCTACAATGAGCAGTTCTTC
CASRPPTISGGPYNEQFF
>TRBJ1-1|TRBV18|medium-sized|-
TGTGCCAGCTCATACACGACAGGAACCACTGAAGCTTTCTTT
CASSYTTGTTEAFF